This T cell receptor (beta chain) was observed in a study of blood T cell repertoires in COVID-19. The wider study: COVID-19 samples from acute and convalescent phases originated in the United States, Italy and Spain.

The assay was immunoSEQ multiplex PCR, and TCRdb's table has in-frame clones only and misses some. Of around 32,000 clones in the sample, 80% to 90% are singletons; the top ten hold just over 5.5%. The ends were cut back, 4 bases at V and 0 bases at J, with 14 bases in the middle. The CDR3 length is 16 residues. The germline V gene encodes CDR1 SGHRS and CDR2 YFSETQ. The J gene is TRBJ2-1, the V gene TRBV5-1; a weak D match, TRBD2 (6 bases). The clonotype was recovered from an elderly woman with active or convalescent COVID-19. The sequenced material came from peripheral blood. The CDR3 DNA is TGCGCCAGCAGCCCTGGGTCGGGAGTCTCCTACAATGAGCAGTTCTTC. Its protein product is CASSPGSGVSYNEQFF.